Listed here is a single TCR beta chain. Its antigen is still unknown. Trimming removed 0 bases at V and 0 bases at J, with 6 bases between. The CDR3 is made up of 14 amino acids. From germline, CDR1 is WNHNN and CDR2 SYGVQD (reference sequence). Individual cDNA molecules received unique molecular identifiers. TCRdb used MiXCR to reprocess the 5' RACE reads, holding one entry per CDR3 protein. In the table there are fewer than 65,000 distinct CDR3 sequences, less than 9.5% of which are singletons. This entry belongs to a study of early T cells in non-severe SARS-CoV-2 infection. Study outcomes and limitations: VDJdb matches were skewed toward anti-spike CD8 T cell responses.

The chain recombines TRBV10-1 with TRBJ2-7; the D is unclear. The TCR originated in an adult who was a healthcare worker with PCR-confirmed SARS-CoV-2 infection or an uninfected control (not recorded which). The material sequenced was whole blood, taken at baseline. This chain's CDR3 is CASSESRLSYEQYF. In DNA form, the CDR3 reads TGCGCCAGCAGTGAGTCCAGGCTCTCCTACGAGCAGTACTTC.